The TCR beta chain under discussion was sequenced for a study of control samples from healthy donors and cancer patients. Profiling relied on immunoSEQ multiplex PCR, and the TCRdb table lists in-frame clones only, not all of them. The sample shows 28,000 or so clones, around four fifths of them seen only once. Germline CDR1 is SGHTA and CDR2 is FQGNSA. CDR3 length: 16 amino acids. The ends lost 3 bases at V and 4 bases at J; junction bases unmatched: 12. The source of this sequence is a man in his 60s with colorectal cancer. Sample: PBMCs. J is TRBJ2-7 and V is TRBV7-2; the match to TRBD2 covers 7 bases. CDR3 DNA: TGTGCCAGCAGCTTTCCCTCTGTCGGGGGGACGTACGAGCAGTACTTC. This gives the protein CASSFPSVGGTYEQYF.